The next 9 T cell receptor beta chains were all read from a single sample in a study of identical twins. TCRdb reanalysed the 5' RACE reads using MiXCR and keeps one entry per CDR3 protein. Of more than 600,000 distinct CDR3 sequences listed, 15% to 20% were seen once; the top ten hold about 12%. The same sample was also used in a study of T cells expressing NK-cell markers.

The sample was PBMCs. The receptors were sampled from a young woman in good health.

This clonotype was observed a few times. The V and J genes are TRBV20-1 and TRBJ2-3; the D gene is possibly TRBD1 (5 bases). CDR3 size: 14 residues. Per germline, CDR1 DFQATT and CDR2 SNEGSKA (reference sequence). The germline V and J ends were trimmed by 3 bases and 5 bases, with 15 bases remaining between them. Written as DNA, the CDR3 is TGCAGTGCTAGGGGTAGACAGAGGCTAGATACGCAGTATTTT. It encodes CSARGRQRLDTQYF.

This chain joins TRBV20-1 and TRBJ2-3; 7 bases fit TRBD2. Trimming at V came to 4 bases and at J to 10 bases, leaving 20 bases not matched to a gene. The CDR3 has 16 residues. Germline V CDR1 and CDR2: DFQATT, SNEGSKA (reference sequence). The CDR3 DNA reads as TGCAGTGCTACTCCCAAACTAGCGTTGGGCCTCTTCTCGCAGTATTTT. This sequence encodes CSATPKLALGLFSQYF.

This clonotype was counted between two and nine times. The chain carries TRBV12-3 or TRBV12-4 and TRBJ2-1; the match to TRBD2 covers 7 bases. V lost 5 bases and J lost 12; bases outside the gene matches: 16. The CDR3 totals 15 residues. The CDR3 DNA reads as TGTGCCAGCAGTGAAAGACTAGCAGTGCTTGCCGTGCAGTTCTTC. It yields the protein CASSERLAVLAVQFF.

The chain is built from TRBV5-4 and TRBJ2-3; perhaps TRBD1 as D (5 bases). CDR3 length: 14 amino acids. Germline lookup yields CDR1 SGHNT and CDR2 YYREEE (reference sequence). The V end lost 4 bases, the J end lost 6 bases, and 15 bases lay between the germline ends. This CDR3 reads CASSQDTKGDTQYF. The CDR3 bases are TGTGCCAGCAGCCAGGACACGAAAGGGGATACGCAGTATTTT.

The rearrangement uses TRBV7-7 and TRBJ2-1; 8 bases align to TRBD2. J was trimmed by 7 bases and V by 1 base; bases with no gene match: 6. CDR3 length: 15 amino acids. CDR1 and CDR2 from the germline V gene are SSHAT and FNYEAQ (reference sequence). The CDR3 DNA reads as TGTGCCAGCAGCTTAGGGGCTAGCGGGCTAAATGAGCAGTTCTTC. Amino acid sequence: CASSLGASGLNEQFF.

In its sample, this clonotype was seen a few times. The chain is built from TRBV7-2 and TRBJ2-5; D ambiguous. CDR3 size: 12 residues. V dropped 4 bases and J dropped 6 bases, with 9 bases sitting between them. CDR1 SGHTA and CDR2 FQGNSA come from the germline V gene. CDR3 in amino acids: CASSSHVKTQYF. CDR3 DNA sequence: TGTGCCAGCAGCTCCCACGTAAAGACCCAGTACTTC. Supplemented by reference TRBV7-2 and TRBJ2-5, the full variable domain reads GAGVSQSPSNKVTEKGKDVELRCDPISGHTALYWYRQSLGQGLEFLIYFQGNSAPDKSGLPSDRFSAERTGGSVSTLTIQRTQQEDSAVYLCASSSHVKTQYFGPGTRLLVL.

CDR3 nucleotides: TGTGCCAGCAGCTCGCCGGGCCCCGGGGGCAATGAGCAGTTCTTC. This sequence encodes CASSSPGPGGNEQFF. This chain uses TRBV7-9 with TRBJ2-1, with D perhaps matching TRBD2 (6 bases). Germline loops: CDR1 SEHNR, CDR2 FQNEAQ (reference sequence). CDR3 length equals 15 residues. The V end was cut by 4 bases, the J end by 6 bases, with 16 bases between.

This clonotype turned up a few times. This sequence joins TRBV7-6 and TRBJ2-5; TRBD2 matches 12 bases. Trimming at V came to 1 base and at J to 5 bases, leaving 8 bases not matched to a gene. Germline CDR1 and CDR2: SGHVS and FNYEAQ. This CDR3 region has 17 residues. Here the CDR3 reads CASSLGRTSGIRETQYF. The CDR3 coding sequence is TGTGCCAGCAGCTTAGGAAGGACTAGCGGGATACGGGAGACCCAGTACTTC.

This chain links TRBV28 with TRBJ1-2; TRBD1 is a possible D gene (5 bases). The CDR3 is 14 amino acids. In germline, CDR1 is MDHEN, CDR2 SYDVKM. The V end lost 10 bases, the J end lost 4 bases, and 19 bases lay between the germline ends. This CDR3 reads CAMGPGTLSYGYTF. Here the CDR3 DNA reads TGTGCCATGGGCCCCGGGACCTTAAGCTATGGCTACACCTTC.